This passage covers 22 T cell receptor beta chains from one sample sequenced in a study of blood T cell repertoires in COVID-19. Some clones are missing from TCRdb's copy, which holds only in-frame ones; the method was immunoSEQ multiplex PCR. This sample yields roughly 86,000 clones, of which over 75% are seen a single time; approximately 2% belongs to the top ten. The specimen was peripheral blood. These receptors came from a woman in her 70s with acute or convalescent COVID-19.

The chain couples TRBV28 to TRBJ1-2, with D possibly TRBD1 on 5 matching bases. V dropped 8 bases and J dropped 4 bases, with 17 bases sitting between them. Germline V gives CDR1 MDHEN, CDR2 SYDVKM. The CDR3 loop spans 14 amino acids. The CDR3 DNA follows: TGTGCCAGCCACTGGGGGACTAGCCGCTATGGCTACACCTTC. This encodes CASHWGTSRYGYTF.

This clone was counted a single time. The rearrangement joins TRBV6-1 to TRBJ1-1; D unresolved. Trimming left V 7 bases short and J 3 bases short, with 18 bases between. The CDR3 contains 15 residues. Per the germline V gene, CDR1 is MNHNS and CDR2 is SASEGT. CDR3 sequence: CASTGGFGWYTEAFF. The CDR3 bases are TGTGCCAGCACGGGAGGATTCGGGTGGTACACTGAAGCTTTCTTT.

The chain uses TRBV29-1 and TRBJ2-5, with a weak D call TRBD2 (6 bases). Looked up from germline, CDR1 is SQVTM and CDR2 is ANQGSEA. V was trimmed by 4 bases and J by 7 bases, leaving 13 bases between them. The CDR3 is made up of 12 amino acids. The DNA of the CDR3 is TGCAGCGTTGCGGGGTACGGGGGGACCCAGTACTTC. Translating it yields CSVAGYGGTQYF.

J is TRBJ1-6 and V is TRBV11-1, with D possibly being TRBD1 (5 bases). The CDR3 sequence is 14 residues long. Germline CDR1 is SGHAT and CDR2 is FQDESV (reference sequence). Between the trimmed V and J ends, which lost 0 bases and 8 bases, there was a span of 8 bases. The CDR3 region is CASSLAGRDSPLHF. CDR3 nucleotide sequence: TGTGCCAGCAGCTTAGCTGGCAGGGATTCACCCCTCCACTTT.

V and J are TRBV5-1 and TRBJ2-2; D perhaps matches TRBD2 (6 bases). From germline, CDR1 is SGHRS and CDR2 YFSETQ. This CDR3 is built from 15 residues. V was trimmed by 1 base and J by 6 bases, leaving 13 bases between them. The CDR3 DNA follows: TGCGCCAGCAGCTTGCTGGAGGGCGGGGCCGGGGAGCTGTTTTTT. As protein: CASSLLEGGAGELFF. Full variable domain (remainder filled in from reference TRBV5-1 and TRBJ2-2): KAGVTQTPRYLIKTRGQQVTLSCSPISGHRSVSWYQQTPGQGLQFLFEYFSETQRNKGNFPGRFSGRQFSNSRSEMNVSTLELGDSALYLCASSLLEGGAGELFFGEGSRLTVL.

This clone came up a few times. The DNA for the CDR3 is TGTGCCAGCAGCAGAGGGGCAGGGGCGAACACTGAAGCTTTCTTT. It encodes CASSRGAGANTEAFF. The chain couples TRBV11-3 to TRBJ1-1; TRBD1 might be the D (6 bases). V dropped 5 bases and J dropped 1 base, with 14 bases sitting between them. CDR1 and CDR2 from the germline V gene are SGHNT and YENEEA. The CDR3 covers 15 residues. The full variable domain, rest sourced from reference TRBV11-3 and TRBJ1-1, is EAGVVQSPRYKIIEKKQPVAFWCNPISGHNTLYWYLQNLGQGPELLIRYENEEAVDDSQLPKDRFSAERLKGVDSTLKIQPAELGDSAVYLCASSRGAGANTEAFFGQGTRLTVV.

The V and J genes are TRBV12-3 or TRBV12-4 and TRBJ1-2, with D maybe TRBD1 (5 bases). With 5 bases removed from V and 5 bases from J, the gap between germline ends came to 9 bases. CDR3 length: 12 residues. The CDR3, as DNA: TGTGCCAGCAGTCGGGGGGGATATGGCTACACCTTC. This sequence encodes CASSRGGYGYTF.

CDR3 DNA: TGTGCCAGCAGTTTCACAAGGGACAGGGGGGTCCTCACCTTC. Protein: CASSFTRDRGVLTF. This chain uses TRBV11-2 with TRBJ1-2, with TRBD1 matching 11 bases. Germline V gene data show CDR1 as SGHAT and CDR2 as FQNNGV. V trimming: 6 bases; J trimming: 13 bases; junction bases outside the gene matches: 13. The CDR3 covers 14 residues.

Comments on this clone: In the same sample, other DNA sequences code for this CDR3. This chain uses TRBV5-1 with TRBJ1-1; 7 bases map to TRBD1. The V gene's germline CDR1 is SGHRS and CDR2 YFSETQ. Trimming cost V 3 bases and J 3 bases; bases outside gene matches: 2. There are 13 residues in the CDR3. In DNA form, the CDR3 reads TGCGCCAGCAGCTACGACAGGGACACTGAAGCTTTCTTT. Translating it yields CASSYDRDTEAFF. The variable domain in full, completed from reference TRBV5-1 and TRBJ1-1, reads KAGVTQTPRYLIKTRGQQVTLSCSPISGHRSVSWYQQTPGQGLQFLFEYFSETQRNKGNFPGRFSGRQFSNSRSEMNVSTLELGDSALYLCASSYDRDTEAFFGQGTRLTVV.

This chain links TRBV7-2 with TRBJ1-5; 9 positions match TRBD1. The germline gives CDR1 SGHTA, CDR2 FQGNSA. This CDR3 is 17 amino acids long. V shed 1 base, J shed 5 bases, and the junction held 9 bases outside the gene matches. CDR3 nucleotides: TGTGCCAGCAGCTTAGATAGAGGGACAGGGATTGATCAGCCCCAGCATTTT. Its translation: CASSLDRGTGIDQPQHF.

V gene TRBV27 combines with J gene TRBJ2-7; D remains unclear. This CDR3 contains 14 residues. Between the trimmed V and J ends, which lost 2 bases and 1 base, there was a span of 9 bases. Looked up from germline, CDR1 is MNHEY and CDR2 is SMNVEV (reference sequence). The CDR3 loop is CASSLQARSYEQYF. The DNA for the CDR3 is TGTGCCAGCAGTTTACAGGCTCGGTCCTACGAGCAGTACTTC.

This chain joins TRBV5-1 and TRBJ2-3, with D tentatively TRBD2 (6 bases). V lost 0 bases, J lost 3 bases, and 17 bases lay in between. The germline gives CDR1 SGHRS, CDR2 YFSETQ. The CDR3 sequence is 17 residues long. CDR3: CASSLVVGTLVTDTQYF. CDR3 sequence (DNA): TGCGCCAGCAGCTTGGTAGTTGGGACTTTAGTGACAGATACGCAGTATTTT. The full variable domain, with the rest looked up from reference TRBV5-1 and TRBJ2-3, is KAGVTQTPRYLIKTRGQQVTLSCSPISGHRSVSWYQQTPGQGLQFLFEYFSETQRNKGNFPGRFSGRQFSNSRSEMNVSTLELGDSALYLCASSLVVGTLVTDTQYFGPGTRLTVL.

The chain has TRBV6-5 and TRBJ1-2, with D unresolved. CDR3 length: 13 amino acids. Germline lookup yields CDR1 MNHEY and CDR2 SVGAGI. V was pared by 6 bases and J by 8 bases, with 16 bases between. The CDR3 coding sequence is TGTGCCAGCAGCCCCCCCTTCGGGAAGGGCTACACCTTC. This translates into CASSPPFGKGYTF.

The chain carries TRBV28 and TRBJ1-2; D is possibly TRBD1 (5 bases). This CDR3 is built from 16 residues. The V end lost 2 bases, the J end lost 4 bases, and 17 bases lay between the germline ends. Germline V gives CDR1 MDHEN, CDR2 SYDVKM. As DNA, the CDR3 is TGTGCCAGCAGTTTAGGGGCTGGGGGGGACCCCTATGGCTACACCTTC. Residues: CASSLGAGGDPYGYTF.

This chain connects TRBV29-1 to TRBJ1-5; a possible D gene is TRBD1 (5 bases). This CDR3 contains 13 residues. Trimming cost V 4 bases and J 7 bases, with 14 bases left between them. CDR1 SQVTM and CDR2 ANQGSEA come from the germline V gene. The CDR3 DNA reads as TGCAGCGTTGGCGCGGGGTGGGACCAGCCCCAGCATTTT. Translation gives CSVGAGWDQPQHF. The variable domain in full, with the rest retrieved from reference TRBV29-1 and TRBJ1-5, is SAVISQKPSRDICQRGTSLTIQCQVDSQVTMMFWYRQQPGQSLTLIATANQGSEATYESGFVIDKFPISRPNLTFSTLTVSNMSPEDSSIYLCSVGAGWDQPQHFGDGTRLSIL.

The chain carries TRBV2 and TRBJ1-2; TRBD1 might be the D (6 bases). V lost 3 bases to trimming and J lost 8 bases, with 16 bases between them. The CDR3 spans 14 residues. Per the germline V gene, CDR1 is SNHLY and CDR2 is FYNNEI. CDR3 in DNA: TGTGCCAGCAGTGATAACCCAGGGGTGTTCGGCTACACCTTC. Encoded protein: CASSDNPGVFGYTF.

The chain links TRBV10-1 to TRBJ2-1; possible D gene TRBD2, 5 bases. The CDR3 runs to 13 residues. The germline V gene encodes CDR1 WNHNN and CDR2 SYGVQD (reference sequence). Trimming cost V 2 bases and J 8 bases, with 10 bases left between them. In nucleotides, the CDR3 is TGCGCCAGCAGTGAGCGGCTAGCAGATGAGCAGTTCTTC. It yields the protein CASSERLADEQFF.

The CDR3 bases are TGTGCCAGCAGTGGACAGGGGGAATTCAGGAGCACTGAAGCTTTCTTT. Its protein is CASSGQGEFRSTEAFF. The chain couples TRBV6-4 to TRBJ1-1, with TRBD1 matching over 9 bases. Trimming at V came to 4 bases and at J to 4 bases, leaving 10 bases not matched to a gene. CDR3 length equals 16 residues. Germline CDR1 is MRHNA and CDR2 is SNTAGT.

The genes are TRBV30 and TRBJ1-1; no reliable D call. Germline-derived CDR1 and CDR2 are GTSNPN and SVGIG (reference sequence). There are 13 residues in the CDR3. V lost 3 bases, J lost 1 base, and 9 bases lay in between. The CDR3 sequence: CAWSLDSNTEAFF. Here the CDR3 DNA reads TGTGCCTGGAGCCTAGACTCGAACACTGAAGCTTTCTTT.

This clone was observed once. This chain uses TRBV19 with TRBJ1-3; D remains unclear. The CDR3 loop spans 16 amino acids. V was trimmed by 5 bases and J by 4 bases, leaving 18 bases between them. CDR1 and CDR2 (germline): LNHDA, SQIVND (reference sequence). In DNA form, the CDR3 reads TGTGCCAGTAGTGTCCCGTTTGGGAGTCTCGGAAACACCATATATTTT. Translation: CASSVPFGSLGNTIYF.

There are a few counts of this clone. The chain couples TRBV27 to TRBJ2-2; 8 nucleotides agree with TRBD1. Trimming removed 5 bases from V and 1 base from J; junction bases left unmatched: 0. CDR3 length equals 14 residues. From germline, CDR1 is MNHEY and CDR2 SMNVEV (reference sequence). The CDR3 nucleotides are TGTGCCAGCAGTGGACAGGGGAACACCGGGGAGCTGTTTTTT. Protein: CASSGQGNTGELFF.

This CDR3 is CASSFQVNTEAFF. CDR3 coding DNA: TGTGCCAGCAGCTTTCAGGTGAACACTGAAGCTTTCTTT. This rearrangement joins TRBV7-9 to TRBJ1-1; D is unresolved. The CDR3 is 13 residues long. V shed 3 bases and J shed 0 bases, with 5 bases lying between them. CDR1 is SEHNR and CDR2 is FQNEAQ in the germline V gene (reference sequence).